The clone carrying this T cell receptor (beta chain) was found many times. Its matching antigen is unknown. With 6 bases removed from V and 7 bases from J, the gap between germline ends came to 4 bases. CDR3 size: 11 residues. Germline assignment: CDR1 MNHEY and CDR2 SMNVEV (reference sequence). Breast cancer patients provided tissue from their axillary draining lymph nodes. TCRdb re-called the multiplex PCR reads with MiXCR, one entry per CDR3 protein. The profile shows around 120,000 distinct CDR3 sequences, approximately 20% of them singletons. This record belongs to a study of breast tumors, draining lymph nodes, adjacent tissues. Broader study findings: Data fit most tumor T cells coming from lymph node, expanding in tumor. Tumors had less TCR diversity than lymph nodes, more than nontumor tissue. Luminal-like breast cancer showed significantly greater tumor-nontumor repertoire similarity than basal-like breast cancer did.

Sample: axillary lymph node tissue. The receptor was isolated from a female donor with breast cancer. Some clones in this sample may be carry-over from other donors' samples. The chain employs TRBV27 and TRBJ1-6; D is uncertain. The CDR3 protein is CASRKNSPLHF. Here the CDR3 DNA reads TGTGCCAGCAGGAAGAATTCACCCCTCCACTTT.